The 8 T cell receptor beta chains given below trace back to one sample, sequenced in a study of blood T cell repertoires in COVID-19. TCRdb's table, derived via immunoSEQ multiplex PCR, lists solely in-frame clones and lacks some. Counted here are 410,000 or so clones, approximately 90% occurring once; the ten biggest clones make up approximately 1.5%. The specimen was peripheral blood. Source of these receptors: a woman in her thirties or forties with COVID-19, enrolled during active disease.

The CDR3 loop is CASSVDQGNTEAFF. CDR3 nucleotide sequence: TGTGCCAGCAGCGTAGATCAGGGGAACACTGAAGCTTTCTTT. This chain uses TRBV9 with TRBJ1-1; D might be TRBD1 (5 bases). Germline CDR1 and CDR2: SGDLS and YYNGEE. This CDR3 spans 14 amino acids. Trimming stripped 0 bases from V and 1 base from J, with 7 bases between.

This clone was seen just once. The rearrangement uses TRBV29-1 and TRBJ2-7; 11 bases align to TRBD2. V dropped 4 bases and J dropped 2; count of bases not matched to a gene: 7. The CDR3 consists of 15 residues. The V gene's germline CDR1 is SQVTM and CDR2 ANQGSEA. The CDR3 coding sequence is TGCAGCGTTGGGGTCGGGACTAGCGGAACCTACGAGCAGTACTTC. Translation gives CSVGVGTSGTYEQYF.

The chain employs TRBV5-1 and TRBJ1-2; TRBD1 matches 8 bases. The trim removed 4 bases at V and 3 bases at J, leaving 2 bases unmatched. CDR3 size: 13 residues. The germline V gene has CDR1 SGHRS and CDR2 YFSETQ. DNA for the CDR3: TGCGCCAGCAGCATGGACAGGGACTATGGCTACACCTTC. Its translation is CASSMDRDYGYTF.

Turning to this clone: This same CDR3 is encoded by further DNA sequences in the sample. This chain links TRBV9 with TRBJ1-2, with a tentative D call TRBD1 (6 bases). This CDR3 has 13 amino acids. V lost 0 bases and J 8 bases, leaving 11 bases between the germline ends. CDR1 SGDLS and CDR2 YYNGEE come from the germline V gene. This chain's CDR3 is CASSVEGVRGYTF. DNA for the CDR3: TGTGCCAGCAGCGTAGAGGGGGTCCGCGGCTACACCTTC.

This chain connects TRBV9 to TRBJ2-7; D is uncertain. V lost 2 bases and J 2 bases, leaving 14 bases between the germline ends. The CDR3 totals 15 residues. Germline V gene sequence: CDR1 SGDLS, CDR2 YYNGEE. CDR3 nucleotide sequence: TGTGCCAGCAGCGTTTCCGGGTCGCATACCTACGAGCAGTACTTC. Translating gives CASSVSGSHTYEQYF.

Regarding this clone: A much more abundant neighbour one base away suggests this may be a read error. Other DNA sequences in this sample translate to the same CDR3. This rearrangement joins TRBV6-2 or TRBV6-3 to TRBJ2-7; 13 bases are shared with TRBD2. CDR1 MNHEY and CDR2 SVGEGT come from the germline V gene. The CDR3 is 15 amino acids. V shed 0 bases, J shed 4 bases, and the junction held 0 bases outside the gene matches. The chain's CDR3 is CASSYSTSGGYEQYF. In DNA, the CDR3 is TGTGCCAGCAGTTACTCGACTAGCGGGGGGTACGAGCAGTACTTC.

The chain uses TRBV28 and TRBJ1-2, with 9 bases matching TRBD1. The V and J ends lost 3 bases and 5 bases, in that order; junction bases with no gene match: 7. Germline values: CDR1 MDHEN, CDR2 SYDVKM. This CDR3 comprises 15 residues. CDR3 loop: CASSLPGQGNYGYTF. The CDR3 nucleotides are TGTGCCAGCAGTTTGCCTGGACAGGGGAATTATGGCTACACCTTC.

The chain has TRBV5-6 and TRBJ1-2; TRBD1 aligns across 11 bases. The V gene's germline CDR1 is SGHDT and CDR2 YYEEEE. The junction had 6 bases not matched to a gene; V was cut back by 2 bases and J by 6 bases. The CDR3 runs 15 residues. The CDR3 protein is CASSFWTGGRNGYTF. Written as DNA, the CDR3 is TGTGCCAGCAGCTTCTGGACAGGGGGCAGGAATGGCTACACCTTC.